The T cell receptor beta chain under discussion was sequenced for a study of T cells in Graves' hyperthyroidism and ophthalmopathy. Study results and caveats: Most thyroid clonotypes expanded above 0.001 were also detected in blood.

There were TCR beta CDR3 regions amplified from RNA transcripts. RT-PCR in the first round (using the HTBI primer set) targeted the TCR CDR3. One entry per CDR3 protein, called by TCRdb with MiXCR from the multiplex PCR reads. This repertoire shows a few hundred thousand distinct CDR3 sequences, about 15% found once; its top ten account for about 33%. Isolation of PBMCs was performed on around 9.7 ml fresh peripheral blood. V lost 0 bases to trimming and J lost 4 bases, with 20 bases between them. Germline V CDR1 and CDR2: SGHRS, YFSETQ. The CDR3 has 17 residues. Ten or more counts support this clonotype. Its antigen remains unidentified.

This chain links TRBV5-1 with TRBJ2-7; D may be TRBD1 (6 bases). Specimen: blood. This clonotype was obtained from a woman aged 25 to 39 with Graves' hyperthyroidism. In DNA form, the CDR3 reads TGCGCCAGCAGCTTGGCCGGAAGCGCTATAGACAGGTACGAGCAGTACTTC. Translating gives CASSLAGSAIDRYEQYF.